In its sample, the clone carrying this T cell receptor beta chain was seen once. Produced via immunoSEQ multiplex PCR; TCRdb's table is partial and in-frame only. Among approximately 90,000 clones, roughly four fifths were seen once, and the ten largest hold around 23%. This specimen comes from a study of cytotoxic CD8 clonotypes in ibrutinib-treated CLL. As for the study in general: Partial responses numbered around 24 and complete responses 2; after a median approximately 70 months, about 15 stayed remitted and around 12 progressed.

Germline V gene data show CDR1 as SQVTM and CDR2 as ANQGSEA. This CDR3 region has 12 residues. Trimming shortened V by 3 bases and J by 0 bases, and 6 bases separated the two germline ends. The clonotype was recovered from a human donor with chronic lymphocytic leukemia. The source was PBMCs, collected after 24 months of ibrutinib treatment. The chain joins TRBV29-1 to TRBJ2-7, with D hard to call. CDR3 bases: TGCAGCGTTGAGTTACCCTCCTACGAGCAGTACTTC. Translated, it gives CSVELPSYEQYF.